This T cell receptor (beta chain) is drawn from a study of identical twins. There are many counts of this clonotype. What it recognizes is unknown. Notes on the study in general: Potential partial confounding of zero-insertion analyses by invariant MAIT and iNKT cells was noted.

Trimming took 1 base from V and 3 from J, leaving 10 bases between them. The CDR3 extends over 14 amino acids. Germline V gene lookup returns CDR1 SGHTA and CDR2 FQGTGA. TCRdb reprocessed the 5' RACE reads with MiXCR, giving one entry per CDR3 protein. The sample holds hundreds of thousands of distinct CDR3 sequences, about 12% seen once. The same data also went into a second study, on yellow fever vaccine responses in identical twins. From that report: Each twin's T cell response to the vaccine was reported to look partly convergent and partly personalized.

Sequencing was performed on CD8+ T cells sorted from blood. The sequence came from a woman aged 18 to 35 in good health. V is TRBV7-3 and J is TRBJ2-7; D unresolved. CDR3 amino acids: CASSLNGFDYEQYF. As DNA, the CDR3 is TGTGCCAGCAGCTTAAACGGGTTTGACTACGAGCAGTACTTC.